This TCR beta chain was sequenced in a study of T cell responses to AZD1222 COVID-19 vaccine. Findings and limits, study-wide: It was only after the peak T cell response that any repertoires were sampled.

Method: immunoSEQ multiplex PCR; TCRdb's copy keeps in-frame clones and lacks some. This sample yields fewer than 90,000 clones, of which about 88% are seen a single time; less than 9% belongs to the top ten. A word on this clone: Its antigen is undetermined.

The clonotype originates from an adult who received the AZD1222 COVID-19 vaccine. Material: peripheral blood, obtained 28 days after the second AZD1222 dose.

CDR3 nucleotide sequence: TGTGCCAGCACTGCGAGGGGACCCTTTGATTCACCCCTCCACTTT. It translates to CASTARGPFDSPLHF. The rearrangement joins TRBV2 to TRBJ1-6, with D possibly TRBD1 on 5 matching bases. Germline assignment: CDR1 SNHLY and CDR2 FYNNEI. The length of the CDR3 is 15 residues. With 7 bases removed from V and 8 bases from J, the gap between germline ends came to 18 bases.